The rows below give T cell receptor beta chains drawn from one sample of a study of regulatory T cells in long-lasting Graves disease. TCRdb re-called the multiplex PCR reads with MiXCR, one entry per CDR3 protein. There are fewer than 400,000 distinct CDR3 sequences in the sample; around 21% occur only once, and around 20% lies in the top ten. The sample was peripheral blood mononuclear cells (PBMCs), taken when the disease was refractory, from a patient treated with antithyroid drugs. These receptors were obtained from a female donor with Graves disease. Both conserved end residues are part of each CDR3. The D gene is left open where the match is weak. Expanded clones get a size class; other rows say once, few or many, or leave the size out.

clone_size | j_call | v_call | d_call | cdr3_aa | cdr3_nt
- | TRBJ2-7 | TRBV13 | - | CASSFGGNFYEQYF | TGTGCCAGCAGCTTCGGTGGGAACTTCTACGAGCAGTACTTC
many | TRBJ2-7 | TRBV6-1 | TRBD2 | CASSLPLLEAGDYEQYF | TGTGCCAGCAGCCTCCCGTTGCTTGAAGCGGGAGACTACGAGCAGTACTTC
- | TRBJ2-7 | TRBV7-6 | TRBD2 | CASTRLAGSYEQYF | TGTGCCAGCACCCGACTAGCGGGGAGCTACGAGCAGTACTTC
many | TRBJ2-7 | TRBV27 | TRBD2 | CASSWGGSGGYEQYF | TGTGCCAGCAGTTGGGGCGGGAGTGGAGGCTACGAGCAGTACTTC
- | TRBJ2-1 | TRBV7-6 | - | CASSLVTAGYSYNEQFF | TGTGCCAGCAGCTTAGTGACGGCGGGATACTCCTACAATGAGCAGTTCTTC
few | TRBJ2-7 | TRBV7-2 | - | CASSATITYEQYF | TGTGCCAGCAGCGCCACCATTACCTACGAGCAGTACTTC
- | TRBJ2-7 | TRBV19 | - | CASSIGGLESSYEQYF | TGTGCCAGTAGTATAGGAGGTCTGGAGAGCTCCTACGAGCAGTACTTC
many | TRBJ1-2 | TRBV12-5 | TRBD1 | CASGPARDRAYGYTF | TGTGCTAGTGGTCCAGCCCGGGACAGGGCGTATGGCTACACCTTC
few | TRBJ1-5 | TRBV7-9 | - | CASSLDGSPNSNQPQHF | TGTGCCAGCAGCTTAGATGGTTCCCCGAATAGCAATCAGCCCCAGCATTTT
few | TRBJ1-1 | TRBV7-2 | - | CASSLGRVEAFF | TGTGCCAGCAGCTTAGGAAGGGTTGAAGCTTTCTTT
many | TRBJ1-3 | TRBV2 | - | CASSGNTIYF | TGTGCCAGCAGTGGAAACACCATATATTTT
many | TRBJ2-7 | TRBV11-2 | - | CASSLLRGAEQYF | TGTGCCAGCAGCTTATTGAGGGGGGCCGAGCAGTACTTC
- | TRBJ1-5 | TRBV10-3 | TRBD1 | CAIRSQGDSNQPQHF | TGTGCCATCAGATCACAGGGGGATAGCAATCAGCCCCAGCATTTT
- | TRBJ2-7 | TRBV28 | TRBD1 | CASSLAGVPGQGYHEQYF | TGTGCCAGCAGTTTAGCGGGGGTACCGGGACAGGGGTACCACGAGCAGTACTTC
- | TRBJ1-6 | TRBV7-3 | - | CASSLGNISPLHF | TGTGCCAGCAGCTTGGGAAATATCTCACCCCTCCACTTT
few | TRBJ2-5 | TRBV10-3 | - | CAISEFRKETQYF | TGTGCCATCAGTGAGTTTCGGAAAGAGACCCAGTACTTC
many | TRBJ2-5 | TRBV30 | - | CAWSWNPQAANVETQYF | TGTGCCTGGAGTTGGAACCCCCAGGCAGCCAATGTAGAGACCCAGTACTTC
- | TRBJ2-7 | TRBV20-1 | TRBD2 | CSASSGITYEQYF | TGCAGTGCAAGTAGCGGGATCACCTACGAGCAGTACTTC
- | TRBJ2-2 | TRBV18 | - | CASSPTPVETGELFF | TGTGCCAGCTCACCGACTCCAGTGGAGACCGGGGAGCTGTTTTTT
- | TRBJ1-4 | TRBV18 | - | CASSPLRGDGEKLFF | TGTGCCAGCTCACCATTGAGAGGGGATGGGGAAAAACTGTTTTTT
- | TRBJ1-1 | TRBV5-1 | - | CASSIGSRQMNTEAFF | TGCGCCAGCAGCATAGGGTCTCGGCAGATGAACACTGAAGCTTTCTTT
many | TRBJ2-7 | TRBV2 | TRBD2 | CASSAGTKNEQYF | TGTGCCAGCAGTGCCGGGACTAAAAACGAGCAGTACTTC
many | TRBJ1-2 | TRBV7-2 | - | CASSLSIVGGYTF | TGTGCCAGCAGCTTATCTATAGTGGGTGGCTACACCTTC